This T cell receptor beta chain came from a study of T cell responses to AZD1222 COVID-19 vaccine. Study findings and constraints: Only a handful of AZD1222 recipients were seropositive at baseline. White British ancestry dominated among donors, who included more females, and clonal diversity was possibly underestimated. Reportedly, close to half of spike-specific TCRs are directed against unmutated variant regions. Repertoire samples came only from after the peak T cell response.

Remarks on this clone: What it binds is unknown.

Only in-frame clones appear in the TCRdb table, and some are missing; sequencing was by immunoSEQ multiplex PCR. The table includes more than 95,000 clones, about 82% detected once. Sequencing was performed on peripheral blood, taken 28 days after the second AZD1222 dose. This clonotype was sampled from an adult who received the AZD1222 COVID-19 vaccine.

CDR3 region: CASSTTTGGFGNSPLHF. Here the CDR3 DNA reads TGTGCCAGCAGCACCACAACGGGAGGTTTTGGGAATTCACCCCTCCACTTT. The chain joins TRBV7-3 to TRBJ1-6; D remains ambiguous. Trimming pared 5 bases from V and 7 bases from J, leaving 21 bases between. Germline-derived CDR1 and CDR2 are SGHTA and FQGTGA. The CDR3 spans 17 residues.